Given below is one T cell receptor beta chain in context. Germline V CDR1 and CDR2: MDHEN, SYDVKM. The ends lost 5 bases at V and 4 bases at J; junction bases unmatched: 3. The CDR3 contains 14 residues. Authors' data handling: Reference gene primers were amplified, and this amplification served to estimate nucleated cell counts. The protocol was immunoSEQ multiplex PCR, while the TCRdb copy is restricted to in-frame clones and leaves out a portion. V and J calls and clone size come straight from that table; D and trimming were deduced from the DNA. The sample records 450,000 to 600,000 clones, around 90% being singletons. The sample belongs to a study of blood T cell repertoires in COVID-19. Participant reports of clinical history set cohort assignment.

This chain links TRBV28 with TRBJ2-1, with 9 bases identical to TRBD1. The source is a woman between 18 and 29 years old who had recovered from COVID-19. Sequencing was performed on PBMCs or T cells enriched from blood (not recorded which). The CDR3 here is CASSTGGTYNEQFF. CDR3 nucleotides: TGTGCCAGCAGTACAGGGGGCACTTACAATGAGCAGTTCTTC.